This T cell receptor (beta chain) comes out of a study of blood T cell repertoires in COVID-19. Study summary: Collection of acute and convalescent COVID-19 samples took place in the United States, Italy and Spain. Sample material is recorded as cDNA or gDNA derived from T cells, B-cell-depleted T cells, or PBMCs.

Trimming pared 2 bases from V and 0 bases from J, leaving 8 bases between. The CDR3 sequence is 16 residues long. CDR1 is KGHSH and CDR2 is LQKENI in the germline V gene. In the source study's methods: Amplification of reference gene primers was used by the study to estimate nucleated cell counts. Clones were sequenced by immunoSEQ multiplex PCR, and TCRdb holds only the in-frame ones, with some missing. For V, J and clone size, that table is used; D and trimming come from the DNA. The data hold some 300,000 clones, with roughly 90% observed a single time. Patients in Seattle were enrolled during active infection, then followed longitudinally.

The sequence derives from a woman between 65 and 79 years old with COVID-19, enrolled during active disease. V is TRBV18 and J is TRBJ1-6; no definite D call. The source material was peripheral blood. CDR3 sequence reads: CASSPEWSSYNSPLHF. CDR3 nucleotide sequence: TGTGCCAGCTCACCAGAATGGAGCTCCTATAATTCACCCCTCCACTTT.